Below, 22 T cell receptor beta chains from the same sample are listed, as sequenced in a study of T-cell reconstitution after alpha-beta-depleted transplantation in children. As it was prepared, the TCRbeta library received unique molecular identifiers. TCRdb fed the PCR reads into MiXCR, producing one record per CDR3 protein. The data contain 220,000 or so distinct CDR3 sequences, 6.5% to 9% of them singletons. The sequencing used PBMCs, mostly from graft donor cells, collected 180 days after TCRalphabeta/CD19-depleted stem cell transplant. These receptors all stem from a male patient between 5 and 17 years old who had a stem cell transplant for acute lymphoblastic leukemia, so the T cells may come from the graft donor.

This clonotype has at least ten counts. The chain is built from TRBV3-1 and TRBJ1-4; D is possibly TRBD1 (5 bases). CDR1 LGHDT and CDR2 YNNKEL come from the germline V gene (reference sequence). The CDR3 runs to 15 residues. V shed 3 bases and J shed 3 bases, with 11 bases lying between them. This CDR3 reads CASSQYRDSNEKLFF. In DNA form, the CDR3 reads TGTGCCAGCAGCCAGTATCGGGACTCTAATGAAAAACTGTTTTTT.

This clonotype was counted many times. CDR3 amino acids: CASSTTGGLPQHF. The CDR3 coding sequence is TGTGCCAGCAGCACAACGGGGGGGTTACCCCAGCATTTT. The J gene is TRBJ1-5, the V gene TRBV7-9; D is possibly TRBD1 (5 bases). V was pared by 5 bases and J by 10 bases, with 15 bases between. CDR1 is SEHNR and CDR2 is FQNEAQ in the germline V gene (reference sequence). The CDR3 totals 13 residues.

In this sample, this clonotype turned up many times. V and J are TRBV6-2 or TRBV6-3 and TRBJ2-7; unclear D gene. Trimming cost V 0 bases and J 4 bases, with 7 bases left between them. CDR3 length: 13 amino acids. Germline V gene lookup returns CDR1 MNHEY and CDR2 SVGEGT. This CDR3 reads CASSYSWSYEQYF. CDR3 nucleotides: TGTGCCAGCAGTTACTCGTGGTCGTACGAGCAGTACTTC.

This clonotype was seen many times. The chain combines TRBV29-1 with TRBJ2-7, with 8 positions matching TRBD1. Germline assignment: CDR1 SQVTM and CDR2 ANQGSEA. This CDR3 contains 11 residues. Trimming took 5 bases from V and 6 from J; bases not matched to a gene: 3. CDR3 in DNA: TGCAGCGTTCGGACAGGGCGCGAGCAGTACTTC. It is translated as CSVRTGREQYF.

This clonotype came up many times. Here the CDR3 reads CASSQSLGEQFF. The CDR3 DNA is TGTGCCAGCAGCCAGTCATTGGGCGAGCAGTTCTTC. The genes are TRBV14 and TRBJ2-1; D is uncertain. The length of the CDR3 is 12 residues. V was shortened by 3 bases and J by 10 bases, with 10 bases between the two germline ends. Germline CDR1 reads SGHDN; CDR2 reads FVKESK.

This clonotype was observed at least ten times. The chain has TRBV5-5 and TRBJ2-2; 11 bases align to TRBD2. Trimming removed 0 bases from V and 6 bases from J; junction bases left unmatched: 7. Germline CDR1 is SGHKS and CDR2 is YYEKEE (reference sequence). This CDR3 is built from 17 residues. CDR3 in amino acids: CASSLEDSGGAAGELFF. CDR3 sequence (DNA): TGTGCCAGCAGCTTGGAGGATAGCGGGGGGGCGGCCGGGGAGCTGTTTTTT. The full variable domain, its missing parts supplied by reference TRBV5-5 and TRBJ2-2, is DAGVTQSPTHLIKTRGQQVTLRCSPISGHKSVSWYQQVLGQGPQFIFQYYEKEERGRGNFPDRFSARQFPNYSSELNVNALLLGDSALYLCASSLEDSGGAAGELFFGEGSRLTVL.

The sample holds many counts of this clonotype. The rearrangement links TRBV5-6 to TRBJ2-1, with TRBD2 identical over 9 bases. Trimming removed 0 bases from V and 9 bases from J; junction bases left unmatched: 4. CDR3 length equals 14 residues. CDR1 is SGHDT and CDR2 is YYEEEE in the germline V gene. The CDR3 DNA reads TGTGCCAGCAGCTTGGCTAGCGGGATGGGTGAGCAGTTCTTC. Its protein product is CASSLASGMGEQFF. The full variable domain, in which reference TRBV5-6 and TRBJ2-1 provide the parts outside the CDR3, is DAGVTQSPTHLIKTRGQQVTLRCSPKSGHDTVSWYQQALGQGPQFIFQYYEEEERQRGNFPDRFSGHQFPNYSSELNVNALLLGDSALYLCASSLASGMGEQFFGPGTRLTVL.

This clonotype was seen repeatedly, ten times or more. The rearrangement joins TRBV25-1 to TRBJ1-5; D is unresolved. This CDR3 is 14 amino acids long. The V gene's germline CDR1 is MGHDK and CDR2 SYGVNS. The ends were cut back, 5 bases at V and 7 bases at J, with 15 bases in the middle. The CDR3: CASSPLGELQPQHF. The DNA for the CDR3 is TGTGCCAGCAGTCCCCTTGGGGAACTCCAGCCCCAGCATTTT.

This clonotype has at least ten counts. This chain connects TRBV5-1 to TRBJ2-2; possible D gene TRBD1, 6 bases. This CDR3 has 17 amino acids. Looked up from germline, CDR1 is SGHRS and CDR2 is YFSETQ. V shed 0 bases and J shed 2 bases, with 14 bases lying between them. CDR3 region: CASSLVETGTNTGELFF. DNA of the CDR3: TGCGCCAGCAGCTTGGTTGAGACGGGGACAAACACCGGGGAGCTGTTTTTT.

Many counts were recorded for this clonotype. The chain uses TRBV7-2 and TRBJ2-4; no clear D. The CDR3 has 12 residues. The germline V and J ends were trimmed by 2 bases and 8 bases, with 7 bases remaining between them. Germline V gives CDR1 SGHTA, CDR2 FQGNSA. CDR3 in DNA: TGTGCCAGCAGCTTAAGGGCGCACATTCAGTACTTC. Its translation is CASSLRAHIQYF.

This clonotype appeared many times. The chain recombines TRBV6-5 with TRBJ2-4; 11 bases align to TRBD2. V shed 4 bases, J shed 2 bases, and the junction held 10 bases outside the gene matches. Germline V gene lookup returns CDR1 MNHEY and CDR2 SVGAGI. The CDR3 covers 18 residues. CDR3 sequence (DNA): TGTGCCAGCAGTTTAGCGGGGGGGCCGGGTACCCCCAAAAACATTCAGTACTTC. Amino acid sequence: CASSLAGGPGTPKNIQYF.

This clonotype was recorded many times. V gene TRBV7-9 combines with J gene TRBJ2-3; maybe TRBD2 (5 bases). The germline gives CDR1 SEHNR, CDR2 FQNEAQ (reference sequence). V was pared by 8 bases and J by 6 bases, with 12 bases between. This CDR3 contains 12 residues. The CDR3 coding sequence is TGTGCCAGCGGAGCTTGGGAGGATACGCAGTATTTT. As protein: CASGAWEDTQYF.

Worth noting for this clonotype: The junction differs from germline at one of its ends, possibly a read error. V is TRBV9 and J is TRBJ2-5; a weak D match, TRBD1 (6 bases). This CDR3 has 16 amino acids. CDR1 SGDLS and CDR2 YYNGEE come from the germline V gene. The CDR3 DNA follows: TGTGCCAGCAGCGCAGCTGCGAGGGGGTGGGAAGAGACCCAGTGCTTC. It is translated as CASSAAARGWEETQCF.

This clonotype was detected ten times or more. The CDR3 bases are TGCAGTGCTAGAGACATACTAGTTGTAGGCTACGAGCAGTACTTC. It specifies CSARDILVVGYEQYF. This sequence joins TRBV20-1 and TRBJ2-7, with D perhaps TRBD2 (5 bases). The CDR3 extends over 15 amino acids. The ends were cut back, 0 bases at V and 3 bases at J, with 15 bases in the middle. Germline V gene sequence: CDR1 DFQATT, CDR2 SNEGSKA (reference sequence).

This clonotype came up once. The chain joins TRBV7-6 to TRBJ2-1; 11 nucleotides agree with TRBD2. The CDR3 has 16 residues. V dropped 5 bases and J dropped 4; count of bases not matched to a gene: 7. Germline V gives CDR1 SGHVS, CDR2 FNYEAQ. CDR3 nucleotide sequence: TGTGCCAGCAGCGTCTATTTAGCGGGAGGGTACAATGAGCAGTTCTTC. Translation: CASSVYLAGGYNEQFF.

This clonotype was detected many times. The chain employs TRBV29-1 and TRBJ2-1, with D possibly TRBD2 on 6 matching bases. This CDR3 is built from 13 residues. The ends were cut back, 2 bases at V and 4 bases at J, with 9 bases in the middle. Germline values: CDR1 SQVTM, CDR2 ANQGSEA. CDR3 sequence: CSVELADYNEQFF. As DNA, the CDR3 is TGCAGCGTTGAATTAGCGGATTACAATGAGCAGTTCTTC.

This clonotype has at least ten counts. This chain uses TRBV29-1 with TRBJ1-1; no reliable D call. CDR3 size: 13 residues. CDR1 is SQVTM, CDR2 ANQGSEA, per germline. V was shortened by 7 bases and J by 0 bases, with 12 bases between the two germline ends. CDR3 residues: CSAGGQLNTEAFF. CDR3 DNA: TGCAGCGCTGGAGGGCAGCTGAACACTGAAGCTTTCTTT.

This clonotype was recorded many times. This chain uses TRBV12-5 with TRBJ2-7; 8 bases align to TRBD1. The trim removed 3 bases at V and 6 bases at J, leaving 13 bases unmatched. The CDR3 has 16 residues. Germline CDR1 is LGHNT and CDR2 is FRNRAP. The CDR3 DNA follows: TGTGCTAGTGGTTTTGGACAGGGCCCTGCATTGGTCGAGCAGTACTTC. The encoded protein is CASGFGQGPALVEQYF.

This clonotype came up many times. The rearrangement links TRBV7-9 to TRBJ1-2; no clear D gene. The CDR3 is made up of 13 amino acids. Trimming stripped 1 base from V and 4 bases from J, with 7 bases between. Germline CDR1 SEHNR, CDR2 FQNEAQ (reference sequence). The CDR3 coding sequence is TGTGCCAGCAGCTTAGACGACGGCTATGGCTACACCTTC. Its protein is CASSLDDGYGYTF.

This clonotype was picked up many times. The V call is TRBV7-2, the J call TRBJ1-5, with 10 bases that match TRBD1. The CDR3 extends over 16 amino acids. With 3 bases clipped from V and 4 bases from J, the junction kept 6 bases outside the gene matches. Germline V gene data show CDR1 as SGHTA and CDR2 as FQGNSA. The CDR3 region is CASSFPGQGTNQPQHF. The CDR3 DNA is TGTGCCAGCAGCTTCCCGGGACAGGGGACGAATCAGCCCCAGCATTTT.

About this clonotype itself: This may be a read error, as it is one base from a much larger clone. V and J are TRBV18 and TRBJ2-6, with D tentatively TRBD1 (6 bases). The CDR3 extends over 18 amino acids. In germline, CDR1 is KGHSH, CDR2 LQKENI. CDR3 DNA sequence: TGTGCCAGCTCACCACCAAGGACAGAAAAATCTGGGGCCAACGTCCTGCCTTTC. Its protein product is CASSPPRTEKSGANVLPF.

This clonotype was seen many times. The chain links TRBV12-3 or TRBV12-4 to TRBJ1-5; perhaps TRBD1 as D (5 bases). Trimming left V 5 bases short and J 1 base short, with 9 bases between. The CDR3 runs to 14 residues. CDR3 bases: TGTGCCAGCAGTGATGACAGCAGCAATCAGCCCCAGCATTTT. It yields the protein CASSDDSSNQPQHF.